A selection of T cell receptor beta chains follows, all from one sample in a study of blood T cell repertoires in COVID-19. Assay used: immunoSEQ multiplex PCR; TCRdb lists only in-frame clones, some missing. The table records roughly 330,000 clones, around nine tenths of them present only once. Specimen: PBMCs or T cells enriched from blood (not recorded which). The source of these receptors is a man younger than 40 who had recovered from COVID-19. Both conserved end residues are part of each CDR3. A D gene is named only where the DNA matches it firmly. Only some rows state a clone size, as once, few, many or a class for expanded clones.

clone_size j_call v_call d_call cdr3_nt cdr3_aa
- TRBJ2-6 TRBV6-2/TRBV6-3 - TGTGCCAGCAGTTACTCGAAACGGGAAGCTATCTCTGGGGCCAACGTCCTGACTTTC CASSYSKREAISGANVLTF
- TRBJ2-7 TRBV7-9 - TGTGCCAGCAGCTTAGGAGCCTACGAGCAGTACTTC CASSLGAYEQYF
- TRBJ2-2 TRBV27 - TGTGCCAGCAGTTTGGCAGGGGCTGGCGGGGAGCTGTTTTTT CASSLAGAGGELFF
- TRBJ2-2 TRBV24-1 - TGTGCCACCAGGCCACCGGGACAAAAGGGAAACGCCGGGGAGCTGTTTTTT CATRPPGQKGNAGELFF
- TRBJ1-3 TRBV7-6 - TGTGCCAGCAGCAACCTCGGGGGCTCTGGAAACACCATATATTTT CASSNLGGSGNTIYF
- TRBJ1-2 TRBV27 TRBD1 TGTGCCAGCACCATAACTTCCGGGACAGGGGATCATTATGGCTACACCTTC CASTITSGTGDHYGYTF
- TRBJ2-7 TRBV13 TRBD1 TGTGCCAGCAGACGAGACCTGAGGACAGGGGTCGAGCAGTACTTC CASRRDLRTGVEQYF
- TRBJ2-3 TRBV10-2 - TGCGCCAGCAGTGAGCGACAACTAGAAGATACGCAGTATTTT CASSERQLEDTQYF
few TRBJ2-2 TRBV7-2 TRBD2 TGTGCCAGCAGCTCCATCCACGTGCGCGGGGGAAGCACCGGGGAGCTGTTTTTT CASSSIHVRGGSTGELFF
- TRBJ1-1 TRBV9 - TGTGCCAGCAGCGTCGAGCCAGGGCCGAACACTGAAGCTTTCTTT CASSVEPGPNTEAFF
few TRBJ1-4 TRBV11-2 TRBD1 TGTGCCAGCAGCCCGGACAGGGGAGTTGAACTGTTTTTT CASSPDRGVELFF
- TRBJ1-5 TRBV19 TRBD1 TGTGCCAGTAGTCTCTATGGTGTATCGGGGACAGTCAGAAATCAGCCCCAGCATTTT CASSLYGVSGTVRNQPQHF
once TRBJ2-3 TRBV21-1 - TGTGCCAGGTTGTATGCAGATACGCAGTATTTT CARLYADTQYF
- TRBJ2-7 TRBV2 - TGTGCCAGCAGTGAATGGGTCGGTGAGGAGTACTTC CASSEWVGEEYF
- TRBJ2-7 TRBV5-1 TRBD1 TGCGCCAGCAGCGTACAGGGGTTCGACGAGCAGTACTTC CASSVQGFDEQYF
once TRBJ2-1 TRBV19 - TGTGCCAGTAGTATAGGAGGGACTGGACCCTACAATGAGCAGTTCTTC CASSIGGTGPYNEQFF
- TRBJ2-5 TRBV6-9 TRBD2 TGTGCCAGCACCCAAGCGGGGGGCCTGGAGACCCAGTACTTC CASTQAGGLETQYF
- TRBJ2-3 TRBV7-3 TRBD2 TGTGCCAGCAGCCTCGGACTAGCGGGGGTCTCGGATACGCAGTATTTT CASSLGLAGVSDTQYF
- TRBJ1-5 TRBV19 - TGTGCCAGTAAAGAGAGGGGGGGACACGGTAGCCACCAGCCCCAGCATTTT CASKERGGHGSHQPQHF
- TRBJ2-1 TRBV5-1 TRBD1 TGCGCCAGCAGCTTGCGGACAGGGGGCCTCAATGAGCAGTTCTTC CASSLRTGGLNEQFF
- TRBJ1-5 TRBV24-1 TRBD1 TGTGCCACCAGGGAGGGGAGAGGGGGCGTTGAACAGCCCCAGCATTTT CATREGRGGVEQPQHF
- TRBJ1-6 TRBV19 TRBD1 TGTGCCAGTAGTATCGGACAGGGTTATAATTCACCCCTCCACTTT CASSIGQGYNSPLHF
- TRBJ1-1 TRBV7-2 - TGTGCCAGCAGCTTAAGGGGCGCTGGCACTGAAGCTTTCTTT CASSLRGAGTEAFF
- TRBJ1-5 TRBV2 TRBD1 TGTGCCAGCAGCCGGATGACAGGGATTAGGCAGCCCCAGCATTTT CASSRMTGIRQPQHF
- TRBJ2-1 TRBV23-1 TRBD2 TGCGCCAGCAGTCACCTTCTAGCGGGGGGTCCTTCTAACAATGAGCAGTTCTTC CASSHLLAGGPSNNEQFF
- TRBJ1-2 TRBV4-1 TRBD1 TGCGCCAGCAGCCAAGCCTGGGACAGGGCCATCGGCTACACCTTC CASSQAWDRAIGYTF
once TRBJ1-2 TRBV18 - TGTGCCAGCTCACCTTTTTCGACAGACTCTCCCTATGGCTACACCTTC CASSPFSTDSPYGYTF
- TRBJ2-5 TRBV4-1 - TGCGCCAGCAGCCATCTCGCCGCGGGCGGAGAGACCCAGTACTTC CASSHLAAGGETQYF
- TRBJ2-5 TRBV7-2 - TGTGCCAGCAGCCTTACCCAAACAGGCCAAGAGACCCAGTACTTC CASSLTQTGQETQYF
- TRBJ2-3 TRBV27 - TGTGCCAGCAGTTTATTCCCCAAACAGGGGGGGACAGATACGCAGTATTTT CASSLFPKQGGTDTQYF
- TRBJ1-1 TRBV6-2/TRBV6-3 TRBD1 TGTGCCAGCAGTTACTCGACCCATACAGGGGGGCGGCGGGACACTGAAGCTTTCTTT CASSYSTHTGGRRDTEAFF
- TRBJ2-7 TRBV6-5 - TGTGCCAGCAGCAACAGCCCCTACGAGCAGTACTTC CASSNSPYEQYF
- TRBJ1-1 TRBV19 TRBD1 TGTGCCAGTAGTATAGCCTCCGGGACAGGGGTCGACACTGAAGCTTTCTTT CASSIASGTGVDTEAFF
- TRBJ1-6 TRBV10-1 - TGCGCCAGCAGTGAGTCTCCAGGGAATTCACCCCTCCACTTT CASSESPGNSPLHF
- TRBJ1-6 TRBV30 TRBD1 TGTGCCTGGAGGTTCGGGACAGGTCATTCACCCCTCCACTTT CAWRFGTGHSPLHF
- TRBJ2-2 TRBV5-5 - TGTGCCAGCAGCTTGGAAGGGGTGACCGGGGAGCTGTTTTTT CASSLEGVTGELFF
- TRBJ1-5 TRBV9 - TGTGCCAGCAGCGTAGGAGGGGAGGGCAATCAGCCCCAGCATTTT CASSVGGEGNQPQHF
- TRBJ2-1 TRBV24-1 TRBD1 TGTGCCACCAGTGACTCGGGACAGGGTACCTACAATGAGCAGTTCTTC CATSDSGQGTYNEQFF
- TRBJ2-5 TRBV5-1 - TGCGCCAGCGTATTCGGGGGAGACAGCAAAGAGACCCAGTACTTC CASVFGGDSKETQYF
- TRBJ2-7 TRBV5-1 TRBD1 TGCGCCAGCTCGCAGGGGGCCTCTTCCTCCTACGAGCAGTACTTC CASSQGASSSYEQYF
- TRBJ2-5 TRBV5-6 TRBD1 TGTGCCAGCAGCCAGGCGACAGGGTGGGCGGAAGCAGGACAAGAGACCCAGTACTTC CASSQATGWAEAGQETQYF
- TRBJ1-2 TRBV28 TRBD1 TGTGCCAGCAGTTCTCGGGACAGCTATGGCTACACCTTC CASSSRDSYGYTF
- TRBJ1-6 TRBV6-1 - TGTGCCAGCAGTGGCCGAGGGGCAGGGGCGATTTTGCCCCTCCACTTT CASSGRGAGAILPLHF
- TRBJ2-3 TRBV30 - TGTGCCTGCTCGAACCGCCAGGTGAGCACAGATACGCAGTATTTT CACSNRQVSTDTQYF
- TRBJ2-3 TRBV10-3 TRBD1 TGTGCCATCCGGGACAGGGAGGGGGCCCAGGATACGCAGTATTTT CAIRDREGAQDTQYF
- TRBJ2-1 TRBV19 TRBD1 TGTGCCAGTAGTGCGGACAGGACGGGTGAGCAGTTCTTC CASSADRTGEQFF
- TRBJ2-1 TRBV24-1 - TGTGCCACCAGTGATGGAGGGTACAATGAGCAGTTCTTC CATSDGGYNEQFF
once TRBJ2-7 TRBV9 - TGTGCCAGCAGCCCCCGCGGACTAGGGGGCGAGCAGTACTTC CASSPRGLGGEQYF
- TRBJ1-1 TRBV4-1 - TGCGCCAGCAGCCAAGCGAATAGCGTTTTAAAGGAAGCTTTCTTT CASSQANSVLKEAFF
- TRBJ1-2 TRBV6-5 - TGTGCCAGCAGTTATGTCCAGGGCTATGGCTACACCTTC CASSYVQGYGYTF
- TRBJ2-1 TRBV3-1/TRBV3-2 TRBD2 TGTGCCAGCAGCAACAGCGGGGGTTGGGACAATGAGCAGTTCTTC CASSNSGGWDNEQFF
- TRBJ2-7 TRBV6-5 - TGTGCCAGCAGCCCAACCGCCAGTACCTACGAGCAGTACTTC CASSPTASTYEQYF
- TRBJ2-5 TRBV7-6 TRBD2 TGTGCCAGCAGCGTGGGACTAGCGGTAAAAGAGACCCAGTACTTC CASSVGLAVKETQYF
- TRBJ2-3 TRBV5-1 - TGCGCCAGCAGCCCCGCATCGGGAGATACGCAGTATTTT CASSPASGDTQYF
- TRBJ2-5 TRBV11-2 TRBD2 TGTGCCAGCAGCTTGAATGCGGGGGGGCCATGGGAGACCCAGTACTTC CASSLNAGGPWETQYF
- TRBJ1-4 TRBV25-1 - TGTGCCAGCAGCGCTGTGTCAGGCCCACATAATGAAAAACTGTTTTTT CASSAVSGPHNEKLFF
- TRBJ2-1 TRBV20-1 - TGCAGTGCTAGTGGGCGTTTGCGGAACAATGAGCAGTTCTTC CSASGRLRNNEQFF
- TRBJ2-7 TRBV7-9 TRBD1 TGTGCCAGCAGCTTAGTCGGGACAGGGGCTAACGAGCAGTACTTC CASSLVGTGANEQYF
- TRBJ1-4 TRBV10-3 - TGTGCCATCAGTGAAGAGGCCCCCCGGGGTGAAAAACTGTTTTTT CAISEEAPRGEKLFF
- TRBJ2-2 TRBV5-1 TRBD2 TGCGCCAGCAGCTTGGTAGCGGGGACCGGGGAGCTGTTTTTT CASSLVAGTGELFF